These T cell receptor beta chains were read from a single sample in a study of cytomegalovirus exposure and HLA in healthy donors. The protocol was immunoSEQ multiplex PCR, while the TCRdb copy is restricted to in-frame clones and leaves out a portion. The sample shows some 130,000 clones, about 80% of them seen only once. Sequencing used PBMCs. The receptors stem from a man aged 30-40 years in good health. CDR3s include the opening cysteine and the closing phenylalanine or tryptophan. Each record gives: J gene, D gene, V gene, clone size, CDR3 protein, CDR3 DNA. The D gene is left open where the match is weak. The size of a clone is reported for some rows only, either as once, few or many, or as a class for expanded clones.

J: TRBJ2-3
D: -
V: TRBV7-3
size: -
CDR3: CASSVPEVDTQYF
DNA: TGTGCCAGCAGCGTCCCCGAGGTTGATACGCAGTATTTT

J: TRBJ2-7
D: -
V: TRBV5-4
size: -
CDR3: CASSKDWSSYEQYF
DNA: TGTGCCAGCAGTAAGGACTGGAGCTCCTACGAGCAGTACTTC

J: TRBJ2-7
D: TRBD1
V: TRBV27
size: few
CDR3: CASSFRTGVREQYF
DNA: TGTGCCAGCAGTTTTCGGACAGGAGTCCGCGAGCAGTACTTC

J: TRBJ1-1
D: -
V: TRBV7-8
size: -
CDR3: CASSLVAGFNTEAFF
DNA: TGTGCCAGCAGCTTAGTGGCGGGATTCAACACTGAAGCTTTCTTT

J: TRBJ2-7
D: TRBD2
V: TRBV5-1
size: -
CDR3: CASSPGLAGVEQYF
DNA: TGCGCCAGCAGCCCGGGACTAGCGGGAGTCGAGCAGTACTTC

J: TRBJ1-2
D: -
V: TRBV19
size: -
CDR3: CASSGVNGYTF
DNA: TGTGCCAGTTCAGGGGTAAATGGCTACACCTTC

J: TRBJ2-1
D: TRBD2
V: TRBV7-2
size: once
CDR3: CASSLDLAGDNEQFF
DNA: TGTGCCAGCAGCTTGGATCTAGCGGGAGATAATGAGCAGTTCTTC

J: TRBJ2-7
D: TRBD2
V: TRBV27
size: -
CDR3: CASSLAGGGYEQYF
DNA: TGTGCCAGCAGTTTGGCGGGGGGAGGCTACGAGCAGTACTTC

J: TRBJ2-7
D: -
V: TRBV7-9
size: -
CDR3: CSSSPSSYEQYF
DNA: TGTTCCAGCAGCCCGAGCTCCTACGAGCAGTACTTC

J: TRBJ2-3
D: -
V: TRBV29-1
size: -
CDR3: CSVDGAGWDTQYF
DNA: TGCAGCGTTGATGGAGCGGGCTGGGATACGCAGTATTTT

J: TRBJ2-1
D: -
V: TRBV30
size: -
CDR3: CAWALNEQFF
DNA: TGTGCCTGGGCGCTCAATGAGCAGTTCTTC

J: TRBJ2-1
D: -
V: TRBV27
size: -
CDR3: CASSLRGGGNNEQFF
DNA: TGTGCCAGCAGTTTAAGGGGGGGAGGGAACAATGAGCAGTTCTTC

J: TRBJ2-3
D: -
V: TRBV6-1
size: -
CDR3: CASSEGVLGTPSTDTQYF
DNA: TGTGCCAGCAGTGAAGGGGTCTTAGGGACTCCTAGCACAGATACGCAGTATTTT

J: TRBJ2-1
D: TRBD2
V: TRBV9
size: -
CDR3: CASSSRTSGRLEQFF
DNA: TGTGCCAGCAGCTCCAGGACTAGCGGGAGACTTGAGCAGTTCTTC

J: TRBJ1-4
D: -
V: TRBV4-3
size: -
CDR3: CASSQAAGEPNEKLFF
DNA: TGCGCCAGCAGCCAAGCCGCGGGGGAGCCTAATGAAAAACTGTTTTTT

J: TRBJ1-2
D: TRBD1
V: TRBV9
size: -
CDR3: CASSASGQGGGYTF
DNA: TGTGCCAGCAGCGCCTCGGGACAGGGAGGTGGCTACACCTTC

J: TRBJ1-4
D: -
V: TRBV18
size: -
CDR3: CASSPRERGEANEKLFF
DNA: TGTGCCAGCTCACCACGGGAGCGCGGCGAAGCTAATGAAAAACTGTTTTTT

J: TRBJ1-2
D: TRBD1
V: TRBV19
size: -
CDR3: CASSPPRDRRGYTF
DNA: TGTGCCAGTAGTCCGCCGAGGGACAGGCGTGGCTACACCTTC

J: TRBJ2-1
D: TRBD2
V: TRBV4-2
size: -
CDR3: CASSHSSGGYNEQFF
DNA: TGTGCCAGCAGCCATTCTAGCGGGGGTTACAATGAGCAGTTCTTC

J: TRBJ2-7
D: -
V: TRBV5-1
size: -
CDR3: CASSHFRDTYYEQYF
DNA: TGCGCCAGCAGCCATTTCCGGGACACATACTACGAGCAGTACTTC

J: TRBJ1-1
D: -
V: TRBV18
size: -
CDR3: CASSPREGLNTEAFF
DNA: TGTGCCAGCTCACCTCGCGAGGGCCTAAACACTGAAGCTTTCTTT

J: TRBJ1-1
D: -
V: TRBV19
size: -
CDR3: CAAREGPTEAFF
DNA: TGTGCCGCCCGGGAGGGGCCCACTGAAGCTTTCTTT

J: TRBJ2-3
D: TRBD1
V: TRBV27
size: few
CDR3: CASSVTRGQGTDTQYF
DNA: TGTGCCAGCAGCGTAACTAGGGGACAGGGGACAGATACGCAGTATTTT

J: TRBJ2-3
D: TRBD2
V: TRBV2
size: once
CDR3: CASSEQGLGTQYF
DNA: TGTGCCAGCAGTGAACAGGGACTAGGGACGCAGTATTTT

J: TRBJ2-1
D: TRBD2
V: TRBV7-9
size: -
CDR3: CASSLGDSGRDEQFF
DNA: TGTGCCAGCAGCCTCGGTGATAGCGGGAGGGATGAGCAGTTCTTC

J: TRBJ2-7
D: -
V: TRBV4-2
size: -
CDR3: CASSQVNGALYEQYF
DNA: TGTGCCAGCAGCCAAGTTAACGGAGCTCTCTACGAGCAGTACTTC

J: TRBJ2-1
D: -
V: TRBV21-1
size: once
CDR3: CASSKTVWRDPSYNEQFF
DNA: TGTGCCAGCAGCAAAACGGTGTGGAGGGACCCCTCCTACAATGAGCAGTTCTTC

J: TRBJ1-1
D: -
V: TRBV19
size: -
CDR3: CASSPEQMKAFF
DNA: TGTGCCAGTAGTCCCGAACAGATGAAAGCTTTCTTT

J: TRBJ1-2
D: -
V: TRBV7-2
size: -
CDR3: CASSLVQGRGYTF
DNA: TGTGCCAGCAGCTTAGTGCAGGGTAGAGGCTACACCTTC

J: TRBJ2-1
D: -
V: TRBV29-1
size: -
CDR3: CSVESGNEQFF
DNA: TGCAGCGTTGAAAGCGGGAATGAGCAGTTCTTC

J: TRBJ2-1
D: -
V: TRBV2
size: -
CDR3: CGCDEQFF
DNA: TGTGGTTGCGATGAGCAGTTCTTC

J: TRBJ2-3
D: -
V: TRBV9
size: -
CDR3: CASSVDGAATDTQYF
DNA: TGTGCCAGCAGCGTAGATGGGGCCGCGACAGATACGCAGTATTTT

J: TRBJ2-2
D: -
V: TRBV9
size: once
CDR3: CASSEGKGQNTGELFF
DNA: TGTGCCAGCAGCGAAGGGAAGGGACAGAACACCGGGGAGCTGTTTTTT

J: TRBJ2-3
D: TRBD2
V: TRBV13
size: -
CDR3: CASSLGAGGYDTQYF
DNA: TGTGCCAGCAGCTTAGGGGCGGGAGGGTATGATACGCAGTATTTT

J: TRBJ1-5
D: -
V: TRBV2
size: -
CDR3: CASRFRGPYQPQHF
DNA: TGTGCCAGCAGGTTTAGGGGTCCGTATCAGCCCCAGCATTTT

J: TRBJ2-3
D: -
V: TRBV18
size: -
CDR3: CASRHGSAESTDTQYF
DNA: TGTGCCAGCCGTCACGGCTCGGCGGAGAGCACAGATACGCAGTATTTT

J: TRBJ2-1
D: -
V: TRBV6-5
size: few
CDR3: CASSYTGRLEQFF
DNA: TGTGCCAGCAGTTACACCGGCAGACTCGAGCAGTTCTTC

J: TRBJ2-1
D: TRBD2
V: TRBV10-1
size: -
CDR3: CASSPGTSGTNEQFF
DNA: TGCGCCAGCAGCCCCGGGACTAGCGGGACCAATGAGCAGTTCTTC

J: TRBJ2-1
D: TRBD2
V: TRBV9
size: -
CDR3: CASSGGLAGYNEQFF
DNA: TGTGCCAGCAGCGGGGGGCTAGCGGGGTACAATGAGCAGTTCTTC

J: TRBJ1-2
D: TRBD1
V: TRBV19
size: -
CDR3: CASSIQGANYGYTF
DNA: TGTGCCAGTAGTATACAGGGGGCAAACTATGGCTACACCTTC

J: TRBJ1-2
D: -
V: TRBV5-1
size: -
CDR3: CASSSSGSNYGYTF
DNA: TGCGCCAGCAGCTCTAGCGGGTCTAACTATGGCTACACCTTC

J: TRBJ1-2
D: -
V: TRBV6-5
size: few
CDR3: CASSYSQQPLFGGYTF
DNA: TGTGCCAGCAGTTACTCGCAACAGCCTCTATTTGGTGGCTACACCTTC

J: TRBJ1-2
D: -
V: TRBV5-4
size: once
CDR3: CASSTDSAYGYTF
DNA: TGTGCCAGCAGCACGGACAGCGCCTATGGCTACACCTTC

J: TRBJ2-2
D: -
V: TRBV2
size: once
CDR3: CASSELGRGGELFF
DNA: TGTGCCAGCAGTGAATTAGGAAGGGGCGGGGAGCTGTTTTTT